The entry that follows covers one T cell receptor (beta chain) sequence. Its cognate antigen is unknown. Vbeta (60) and Jbeta (13) primers were used in the PCR. The repertoire was sequenced with immunoSEQ multiplex PCR; TCRdb's copy has only in-frame clones and lacks some. The sample comprises 130,000 or so clones, more than 70% of which are singletons, and over 3% rests with the top ten. This specimen belongs to a study of cytomegalovirus exposure and HLA in healthy donors. Findings and limits, study-wide: In a later analysis, several top co-occurrence clusters appeared linked to parvovirus B19, influenza, CMV and Epstein-Barr virus.

Unrecorded immune exposures were likely, despite nominal health at sampling. V gave up 7 bases and J gave up 2 bases, with 17 bases separating them. CDR3 length equals 14 residues. Germline-derived CDR1 and CDR2 are SQVTM and ANQGSEA. This chain joins TRBV29-1 and TRBJ1-1; maybe TRBD1 (6 bases). This TCR was sampled from a man aged 35-49 years in good health and CMV-seronegative. The sequencing sample was made of PBMCs. The CDR3 coding sequence is TGCAGCGCCAACCCCGGGGGGCTCAACACTGAAGCTTTCTTT. Its translation: CSANPGGLNTEAFF. Using reference TRBV29-1 and TRBJ1-1 for the parts outside the CDR3, the full variable domain is SAVISQKPSRDICQRGTSLTIQCQVDSQVTMMFWYRQQPGQSLTLIATANQGSEATYESGFVIDKFPISRPNLTFSTLTVSNMSPEDSSIYLCSANPGGLNTEAFFGQGTRLTVV.